This T cell receptor (beta chain) came from a study of T cell clonotyping in hematopoietic cell transplantation. Study outcomes and limitations: Recipient TCR diversity dropped after transplant; expanded clonotypes rose from day 30 to 180. Graft donor and pretransplant recipient Inverse Simpson Index values predicted broader posttransplant TCR diversity. CD4 and CD8 repertoire contributions could not be separated without sorting.

Assay used: immunoSEQ multiplex PCR; TCRdb lists only in-frame clones, some missing. The sample lists some 6,500 clones, around nine tenths occurring once. Recipient blood drawn about 28 days pretransplant and days 30, 100, 180 after. The V end lost 0 bases, the J end lost 9 bases, and 15 bases lay between the germline ends. From germline, CDR1 is GTSNPN and CDR2 SVGIG (reference sequence). The CDR3 loop spans 15 amino acids. With respect to this clone: Its target is unknown.

This TCR was recovered from a male patient aged 50 to 59 who had an allogeneic stem cell transplant from a related donor, so the T cells may come from the graft donor. Some clones in this sample may be carry-over from other donors' samples. V and J are TRBV30 and TRBJ1-6; D uncertain. Source: PBMCs, taken 100 days after allogeneic stem cell transplant. CDR3 nucleotides: TGTGCCTGGAGTGTCGACAACTCTAATAGTTCACCCCTCCACTTT. It codes for CAWSVDNSNSSPLHF.